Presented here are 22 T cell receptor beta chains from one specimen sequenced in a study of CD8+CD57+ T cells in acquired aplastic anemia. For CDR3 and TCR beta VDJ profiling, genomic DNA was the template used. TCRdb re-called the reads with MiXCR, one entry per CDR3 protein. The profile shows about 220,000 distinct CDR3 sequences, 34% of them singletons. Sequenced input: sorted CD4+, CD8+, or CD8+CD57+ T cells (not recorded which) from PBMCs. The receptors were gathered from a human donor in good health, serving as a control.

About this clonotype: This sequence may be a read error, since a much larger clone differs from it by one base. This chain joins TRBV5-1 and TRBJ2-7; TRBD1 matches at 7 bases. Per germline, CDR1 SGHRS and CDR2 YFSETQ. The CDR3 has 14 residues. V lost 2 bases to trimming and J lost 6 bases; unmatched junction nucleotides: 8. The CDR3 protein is CASSLRQGVCEQYF. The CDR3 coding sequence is TGCGCCAGCAGCTTAAGACAGGGAGTCTGCGAGCAGTACTTC.

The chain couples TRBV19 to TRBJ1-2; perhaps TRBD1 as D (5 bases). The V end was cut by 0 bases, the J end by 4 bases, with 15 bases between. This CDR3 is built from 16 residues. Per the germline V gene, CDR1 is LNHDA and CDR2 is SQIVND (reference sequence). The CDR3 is CASSIEARGRGYGYTF. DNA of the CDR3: TGTGCCAGTAGTATAGAAGCACGGGGAAGGGGCTATGGCTACACCTTC.

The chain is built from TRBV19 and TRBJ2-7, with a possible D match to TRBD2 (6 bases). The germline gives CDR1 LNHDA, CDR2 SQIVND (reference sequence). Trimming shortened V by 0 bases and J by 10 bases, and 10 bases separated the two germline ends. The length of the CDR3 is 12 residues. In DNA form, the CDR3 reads TGTGCCAGTAGTATAGAGGAGGGTCGACAGTACTTC. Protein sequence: CASSIEEGRQYF. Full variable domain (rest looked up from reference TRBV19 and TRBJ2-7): DGGITQSPKYLFRKEGQNVTLSCEQNLNHDAMYWYRQDPGQGLRLIYYSQIVNDFQKGDIAEGYSVSREKKESFPLTVTSAQKNPTAFYLCASSIEEGRQYFGPGTRLTVT.

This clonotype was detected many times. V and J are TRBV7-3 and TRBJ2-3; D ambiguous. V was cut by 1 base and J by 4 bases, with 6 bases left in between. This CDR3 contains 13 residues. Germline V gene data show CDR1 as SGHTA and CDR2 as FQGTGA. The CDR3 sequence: CASSLSPPDTQYF. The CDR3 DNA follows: TGTGCCAGCAGCTTAAGCCCCCCAGATACGCAGTATTTT.

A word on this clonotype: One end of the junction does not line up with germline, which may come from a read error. Written as DNA, the CDR3 is TGTGCCGGCAGTGTACAGGGTATCGGGAGCGGCTACACCTTC. Translated, it gives CAGSVQGIGSGYTF. The chain employs TRBV27 and TRBJ1-2; D possibly corresponds to TRBD1 (6 bases). The germline CDR1 and CDR2 sequences are MNHEY and SMNVEV (reference sequence). The CDR3 loop spans 14 amino acids.

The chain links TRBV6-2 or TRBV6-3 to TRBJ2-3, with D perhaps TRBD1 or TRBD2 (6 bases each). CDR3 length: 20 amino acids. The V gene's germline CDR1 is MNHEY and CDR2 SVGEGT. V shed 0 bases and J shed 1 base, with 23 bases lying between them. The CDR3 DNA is TGTGCCAGCAGTTACTCGATTATCGGGGGCAGGAGCCCACGCACAGATACGCAGTATTTT. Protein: CASSYSIIGGRSPRTDTQYF.

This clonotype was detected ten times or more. The CDR3 nucleotides read TGTGCCAGCAGCCCGACCCGCCGGCAGGGTGGGAACTACGAGCAGTACTTC. Translation: CASSPTRRQGGNYEQYF. The chain uses TRBV7-9 and TRBJ2-7; a possible D gene is TRBD1 (5 bases). Germline V gene sequence: CDR1 SEHNR, CDR2 FQNEAQ (reference sequence). The CDR3 is 17 residues long. With 5 bases removed from V and 3 bases from J, the gap between germline ends came to 23 bases.

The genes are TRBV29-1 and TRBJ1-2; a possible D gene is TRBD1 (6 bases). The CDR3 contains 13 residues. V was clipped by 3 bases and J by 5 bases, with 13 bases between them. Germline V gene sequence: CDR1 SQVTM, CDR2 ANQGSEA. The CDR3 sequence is CSVDTETGYGYTF. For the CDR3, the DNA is TGCAGCGTTGATACGGAAACAGGGTATGGCTACACCTTC.

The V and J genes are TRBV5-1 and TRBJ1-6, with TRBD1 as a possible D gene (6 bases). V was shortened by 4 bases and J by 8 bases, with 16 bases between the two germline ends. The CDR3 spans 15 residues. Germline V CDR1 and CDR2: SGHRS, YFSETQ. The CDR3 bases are TGCGCCAGCAGCCGCGGGGACACCGGGGATTCACCCCTCCACTTT. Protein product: CASSRGDTGDSPLHF.

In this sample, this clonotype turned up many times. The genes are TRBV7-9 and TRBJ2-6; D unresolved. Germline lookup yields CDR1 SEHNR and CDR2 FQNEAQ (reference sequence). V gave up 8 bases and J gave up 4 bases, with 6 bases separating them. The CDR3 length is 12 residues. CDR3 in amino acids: CASGPGANVLTF. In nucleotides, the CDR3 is TGTGCCAGCGGTCCGGGGGCCAACGTCCTGACTTTC.

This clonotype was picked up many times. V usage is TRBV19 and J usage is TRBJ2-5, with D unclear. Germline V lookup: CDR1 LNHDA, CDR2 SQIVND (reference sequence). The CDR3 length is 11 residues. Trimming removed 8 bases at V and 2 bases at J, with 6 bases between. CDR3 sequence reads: CASSKQETQYF. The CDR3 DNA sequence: TGTGCCAGTTCTAAACAAGAGACCCAGTACTTC.

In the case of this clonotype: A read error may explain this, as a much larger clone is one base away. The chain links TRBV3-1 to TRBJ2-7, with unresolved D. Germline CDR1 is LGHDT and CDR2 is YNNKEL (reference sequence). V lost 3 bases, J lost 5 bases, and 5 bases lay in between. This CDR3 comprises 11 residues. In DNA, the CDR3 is TGTGCCAGCAGCCACGTCCACGAGCAGTACTTC. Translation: CASSHVHEQYF.

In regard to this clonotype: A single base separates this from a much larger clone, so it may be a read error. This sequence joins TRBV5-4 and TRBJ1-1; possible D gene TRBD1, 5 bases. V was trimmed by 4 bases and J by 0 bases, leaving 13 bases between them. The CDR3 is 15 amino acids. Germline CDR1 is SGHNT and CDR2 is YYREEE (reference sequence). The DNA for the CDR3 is TGTGCCAGCAGCAGACCCGGGGCGGTGAACACTGAAGCTTTCTTT. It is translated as CASSRPGAVNTEAFF.

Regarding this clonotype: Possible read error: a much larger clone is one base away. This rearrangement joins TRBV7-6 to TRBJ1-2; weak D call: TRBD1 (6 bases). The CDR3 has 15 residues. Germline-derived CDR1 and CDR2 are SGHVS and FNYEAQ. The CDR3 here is CASSLVGGDFYGYAF. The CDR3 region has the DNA TGTGCCAGCAGCTTAGTCGGGGGCGACTTCTATGGCTACGCCTTC.

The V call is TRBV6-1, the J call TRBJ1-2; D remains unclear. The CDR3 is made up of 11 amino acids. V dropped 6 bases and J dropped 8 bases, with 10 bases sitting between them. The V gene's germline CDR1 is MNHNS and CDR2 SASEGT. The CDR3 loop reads CASRDAGGYTF. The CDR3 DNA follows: TGTGCCAGCAGAGACGCCGGGGGCTACACCTTC.

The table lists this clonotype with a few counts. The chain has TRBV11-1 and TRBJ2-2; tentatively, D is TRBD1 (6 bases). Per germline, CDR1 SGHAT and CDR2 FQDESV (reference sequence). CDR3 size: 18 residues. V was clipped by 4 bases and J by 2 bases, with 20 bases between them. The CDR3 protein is CASSSFGVGRGNTGELFF. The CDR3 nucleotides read TGTGCCAGCAGCTCCTTCGGGGTCGGCAGGGGTAACACCGGGGAGCTGTTTTTT.

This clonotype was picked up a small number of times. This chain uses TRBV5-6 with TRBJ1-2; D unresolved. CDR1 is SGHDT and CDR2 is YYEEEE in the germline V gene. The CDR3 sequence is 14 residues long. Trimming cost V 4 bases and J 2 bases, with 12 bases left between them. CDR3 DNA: TGTGCCAGCAGCCCGACGGAAAACAACTATGGCTACACCTTC. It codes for CASSPTENNYGYTF. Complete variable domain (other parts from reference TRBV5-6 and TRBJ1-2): DAGVTQSPTHLIKTRGQQVTLRCSPKSGHDTVSWYQQALGQGPQFIFQYYEEEERQRGNFPDRFSGHQFPNYSSELNVNALLLGDSALYLCASSPTENNYGYTFGSGTRLTVV.

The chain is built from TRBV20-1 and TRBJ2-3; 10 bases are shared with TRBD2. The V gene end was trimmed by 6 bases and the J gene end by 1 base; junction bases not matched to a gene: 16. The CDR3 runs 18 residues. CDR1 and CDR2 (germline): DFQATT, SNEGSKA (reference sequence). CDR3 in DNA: TGCAGTGCCCCGGCGAGGGCCCGGGGGACTAGCGGCACAGATACGCAGTATTTT. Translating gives CSAPARARGTSGTDTQYF.

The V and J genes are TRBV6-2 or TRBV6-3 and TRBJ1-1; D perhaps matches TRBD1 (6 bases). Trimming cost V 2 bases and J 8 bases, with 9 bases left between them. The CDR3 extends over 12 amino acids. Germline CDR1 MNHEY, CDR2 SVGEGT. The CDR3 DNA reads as TGTGCCAGCAGTTACCCGGACAGAGAAGCTTTCTTT. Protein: CASSYPDREAFF.

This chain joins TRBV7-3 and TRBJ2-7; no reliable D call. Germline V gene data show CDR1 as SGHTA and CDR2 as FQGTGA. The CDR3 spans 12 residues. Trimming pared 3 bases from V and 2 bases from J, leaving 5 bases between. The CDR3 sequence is CASSFVPYEQYF. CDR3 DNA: TGTGCCAGCAGCTTCGTACCCTACGAGCAGTACTTC.

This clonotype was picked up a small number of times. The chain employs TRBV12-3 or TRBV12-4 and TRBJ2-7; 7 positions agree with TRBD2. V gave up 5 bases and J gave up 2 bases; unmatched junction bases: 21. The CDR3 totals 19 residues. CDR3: CASSPWGGLFSPTTYEQYF. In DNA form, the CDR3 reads TGTGCCAGCAGTCCCTGGGGGGGACTCTTTTCACCTACGACCTACGAGCAGTACTTC.

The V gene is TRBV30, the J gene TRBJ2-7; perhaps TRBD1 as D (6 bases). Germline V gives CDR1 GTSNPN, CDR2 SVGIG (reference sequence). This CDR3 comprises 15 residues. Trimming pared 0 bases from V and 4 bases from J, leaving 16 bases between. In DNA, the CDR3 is TGTGCCTGGAGTGTACTGGGGGCTGGCTCGTACGAGCAGTACTTC. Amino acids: CAWSVLGAGSYEQYF.